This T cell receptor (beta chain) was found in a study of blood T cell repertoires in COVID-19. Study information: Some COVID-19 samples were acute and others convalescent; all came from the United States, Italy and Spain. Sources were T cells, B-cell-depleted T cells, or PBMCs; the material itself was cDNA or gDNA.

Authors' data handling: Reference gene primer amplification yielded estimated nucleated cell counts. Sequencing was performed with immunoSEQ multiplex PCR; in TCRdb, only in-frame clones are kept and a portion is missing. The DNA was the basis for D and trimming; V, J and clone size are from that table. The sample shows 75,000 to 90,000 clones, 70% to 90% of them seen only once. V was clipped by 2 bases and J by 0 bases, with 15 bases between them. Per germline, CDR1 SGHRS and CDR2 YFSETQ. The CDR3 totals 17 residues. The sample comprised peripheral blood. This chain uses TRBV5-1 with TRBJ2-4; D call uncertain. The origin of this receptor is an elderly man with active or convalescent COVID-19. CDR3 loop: CASSLEAPTLAKNIQYF. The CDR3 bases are TGCGCCAGCAGCTTAGAAGCCCCTACCCTAGCCAAAAACATTCAGTACTTC.